These 32 T cell receptor beta chains came from one sample sequenced in a study of cytomegalovirus exposure and HLA in healthy donors. The PCR employed 60 Vbeta primers together with 13 Jbeta primers. Produced via immunoSEQ multiplex PCR; TCRdb's table is partial and in-frame only. Here the sample spans 120,000 to 150,000 clones, over 80% being singletons. The sequenced sample was PBMCs. The origin of the receptors is a woman in her 30s in good health and CMV-seronegative.

V and J are TRBV5-5 and TRBJ2-7; D remains ambiguous. CDR3 length equals 11 residues. Trimming left V 0 bases short and J 5 bases short, with 3 bases between. Germline values: CDR1 SGHKS, CDR2 YYEKEE (reference sequence). CDR3 DNA sequence: TGTGCCAGCAGCTTGGTTAACGAGCAGTACTTC. Its protein is CASSLVNEQYF.

The genes are TRBV5-4 and TRBJ2-7; D is unclear. Trimming shortened V by 0 bases and J by 4 bases, and 14 bases separated the two germline ends. Germline-derived CDR1 and CDR2 are SGHNT and YYREEE (reference sequence). This CDR3 spans 15 amino acids. CDR3: CASSLDNSPFYEQYF. DNA for the CDR3: TGTGCCAGCAGCTTGGACAACAGTCCATTTTACGAGCAGTACTTC.

This clone occurred a few times. This chain uses TRBV27 with TRBJ2-7; D might be TRBD1 (6 bases). This CDR3 is 14 amino acids long. The germline V gene has CDR1 MNHEY and CDR2 SMNVEV (reference sequence). The germline V and J ends were trimmed by 2 bases and 6 bases, with 14 bases remaining between them. This CDR3 reads CASSLAITGPEQYF. As DNA, the CDR3 is TGTGCCAGCAGTTTAGCCATCACAGGGCCCGAGCAGTACTTC.

The V and J genes are TRBV4-1 and TRBJ2-5, with 9 positions matching TRBD2. CDR1 and CDR2 (germline): MGHRA, YSYEKL. The CDR3 covers 18 residues. V gave up 0 bases and J gave up 4 bases; unmatched junction bases: 12. The CDR3 DNA follows: TGCGCCAGCAGCCAAGATTGGGCGCTAGCGGGACCGTTAGAGACCCAGTACTTC. Translated, it gives CASSQDWALAGPLETQYF.

This chain links TRBV5-4 with TRBJ2-5; no clear D gene. The CDR3 has 13 residues. Trimming removed 0 bases at V and 3 bases at J, with 6 bases between. Germline CDR1 reads SGHNT; CDR2 reads YYREEE (reference sequence). The CDR3, as DNA: TGTGCCAGCAGCTTGGCCATCAAAGAGACCCAGTACTTC. Translating it yields CASSLAIKETQYF. The full variable domain, in which reference TRBV5-4 and TRBJ2-5 provide the parts outside the CDR3, is ETGVTQSPTHLIKTRGQQVTLRCSSQSGHNTVSWYQQALGQGPQFIFQYYREEENGRGNFPPRFSGLQFPNYSSELNVNALELDDSALYLCASSLAIKETQYFGPGTRLLVL.

This clone was detected only a few times. The J gene is TRBJ1-1, the V gene TRBV6-5, with D uncertain. Germline loops: CDR1 MNHEY, CDR2 SVGAGI. V dropped 6 bases and J dropped 1 base, with 9 bases sitting between them. The CDR3 has 13 residues. CDR3 amino acids: CASSPHWNTEAFF. CDR3 coding DNA: TGTGCCAGCAGCCCTCACTGGAACACTGAAGCTTTCTTT.

J is TRBJ1-2 and V is TRBV5-6, with D possibly matching TRBD1 (6 bases). Trimming cost V 0 bases and J 4 bases, with 10 bases left between them. The CDR3 is 14 amino acids. CDR1 SGHDT and CDR2 YYEEEE come from the germline V gene. CDR3 region: CASSLEVGGYGYTF. As DNA, the CDR3 is TGTGCCAGCAGCTTGGAGGTAGGGGGCTATGGCTACACCTTC.

This clone was detected once. V usage is TRBV7-8 and J usage is TRBJ2-7, with 7 bases matching TRBD2. The germline V gene has CDR1 SGHVS and CDR2 FQNEAQ. The trim removed 1 base at V and 2 bases at J, leaving 5 bases unmatched. The CDR3 sequence is 15 residues long. The DNA of the CDR3 is TGTGCCAGCAGCTTAGTCCAGCGGGGTACCTACGAGCAGTACTTC. Its protein is CASSLVQRGTYEQYF.

V gene TRBV5-4 combines with J gene TRBJ1-6; 10 bases are a match to TRBD1. Germline V gene lookup returns CDR1 SGHNT and CDR2 YYREEE (reference sequence). The length of the CDR3 is 15 residues. V was clipped by 4 bases and J by 8 bases; unmatched bases: 6. CDR3 region: CASSRTGQGHSPLHF. CDR3 coding DNA: TGTGCCAGCAGCCGGACGGGACAGGGGCATTCACCCCTCCACTTT.

The V and J genes are TRBV2 and TRBJ2-3; 8 positions agree with TRBD1. The CDR3 spans 13 residues. V lost 7 bases and J lost 2; bases outside the gene matches: 2. The germline CDR1 and CDR2 sequences are SNHLY and FYNNEI. The CDR3 DNA reads as TGTGCCAGCAAGGACAGGGACACAGATACGCAGTATTTT. Its protein is CASKDRDTDTQYF.

The table lists this clone with a count of one. The sample has other DNA sequences that encode this CDR3 too. The V gene is TRBV30, the J gene TRBJ1-5, with D unclear. This CDR3 comprises 13 residues. The V end was cut by 1 base, the J end by 4 bases, with 8 bases between. The V gene's germline CDR1 is GTSNPN and CDR2 SVGIG (reference sequence). This CDR3 reads CAWSGGSNQPQHF. The CDR3 DNA follows: TGTGCCTGGAGTGGAGGGAGTAATCAGCCCCAGCATTTT.

The V and J genes are TRBV5-1 and TRBJ2-3, with TRBD2 matching over 10 bases. The CDR3 is 19 residues long. The V and J ends lost 0 bases and 1 base, in that order; junction bases with no gene match: 11. CDR1 is SGHRS, CDR2 YFSETQ, per germline. The DNA for the CDR3 is TGCGCCAGCAGCTTGGCCCGGCTAGCGGGGGACGGGGGCACAGATACGCAGTATTTT. This codes for CASSLARLAGDGGTDTQYF.

The rearrangement joins TRBV4-1 to TRBJ2-6; 10 bases are a match to TRBD1. The germline gives CDR1 MGHRA, CDR2 YSYEKL. V dropped 6 bases and J dropped 4; count of bases not matched to a gene: 6. This CDR3 region has 16 residues. The CDR3 here is CASSRQGAAGANVLTF. The CDR3 nucleotides read TGCGCCAGCAGTCGACAGGGGGCAGCCGGGGCCAACGTCCTGACTTTC.

The J gene is TRBJ2-7, the V gene TRBV6-1; the match to TRBD1 covers 10 bases. From germline, CDR1 is MNHNS and CDR2 SASEGT. There are 12 residues in the CDR3. The junction had 3 bases not matched to a gene; V was cut back by 7 bases and J by 6 bases. CDR3 sequence reads: CASKDRGVEQYF. The CDR3 nucleotides are TGTGCCAGCAAGGACAGGGGGGTCGAGCAGTACTTC.

The rearrangement links TRBV19 to TRBJ2-7; D unresolved. Between the trimmed V and J ends, which lost 5 bases and 6 bases, there was a span of 17 bases. CDR3 size: 14 residues. Germline V gene lookup returns CDR1 LNHDA and CDR2 SQIVND (reference sequence). The CDR3 region has the DNA TGTGCCAGTAGTTCTAGTTCGGCCCCTCTCGAGCAGTACTTC. It encodes CASSSSSAPLEQYF.

The gene calls are TRBV7-2 and TRBJ1-3, with TRBD1 identical over 7 bases. The CDR3 sequence is 16 residues long. Germline V lookup: CDR1 SGHTA, CDR2 FQGNSA. V was clipped by 5 bases and J by 0 bases; unmatched bases: 7. DNA for the CDR3: TGTGCCAGCAGCCCAATGGGACAGAGCTCTGGAAACACCATATATTTT. Its protein is CASSPMGQSSGNTIYF. The variable domain in full, with the rest retrieved from reference TRBV7-2 and TRBJ1-3, is GAGVSQSPSNKVTEKGKDVELRCDPISGHTALYWYRQSLGQGLEFLIYFQGNSAPDKSGLPSDRFSAERTGGSVSTLTIQRTQQEDSAVYLCASSPMGQSSGNTIYFGEGSWLTVV.

This clone was seen once. CDR3 in DNA: TGTGCCAGCAGTGTTGCCCCCGGACAGGTGAATTCACCCCTCCACTTT. Protein sequence: CASSVAPGQVNSPLHF. This rearrangement joins TRBV6-1 to TRBJ1-6; 7 bases are a match to TRBD1. The CDR3 length is 16 residues. Germline loops: CDR1 MNHNS, CDR2 SASEGT. The ends lost 4 bases at V and 7 bases at J; junction bases unmatched: 10.

The CDR3 loop reads CASSLWASGRSLSSYNEQFF. The DNA of the CDR3 is TGCGCCAGCAGCTTGTGGGCTAGCGGCCGATCTCTGAGCTCCTACAATGAGCAGTTCTTC. The chain uses TRBV5-1 and TRBJ2-1, with 7 bases lining up with TRBD2. Losses at the gene ends were 1 base for V and 0 bases for J; bases not matched to a gene: 16. There are 20 residues in the CDR3. The germline V gene encodes CDR1 SGHRS and CDR2 YFSETQ.

The CDR3 sequence is CATAVGLLGTEAFF. The DNA for the CDR3 is TGTGCCACCGCAGTCGGCTTACTAGGGACTGAAGCTTTCTTT. The chain recombines TRBV15 with TRBJ1-1; no definite D call. The V end was cut by 8 bases, the J end by 5 bases, with 18 bases between. The CDR3 runs to 14 residues. Germline lookup yields CDR1 LNHNV and CDR2 YYDKDF (reference sequence).

CDR3 protein: CASSFSLSNYEQYF. Here the CDR3 DNA reads TGTGCCAGCAGCTTTAGCCTCTCAAACTACGAGCAGTACTTC. The chain joins TRBV11-2 to TRBJ2-7; D gene ambiguous. V dropped 3 bases and J dropped 3 bases, with 12 bases sitting between them. The CDR3 length is 14 residues. Germline CDR1 reads SGHAT; CDR2 reads FQNNGV. Supplemented by reference TRBV11-2 and TRBJ2-7, the full variable domain reads EAGVAQSPRYKIIEKRQSVAFWCNPISGHATLYWYQQILGQGPKLLIQFQNNGVVDDSQLPKDRFSAERLKGVDSTLKIQPAKLEDSAVYLCASSFSLSNYEQYFGPGTRLTVT.

This chain links TRBV23-1 with TRBJ1-2, with 9 bases fitting TRBD1. TRBV23-1 is annotated as an ORF whose role is uncertain. Trimming took 9 bases from V and 3 from J; bases not matched to a gene: 8. This CDR3 comprises 14 residues. CDR3 bases: TGCGCCAGGCCCCACAGGGGGCGACACTATGGCTACACCTTC. Translation gives CARPHRGRHYGYTF.

The chain joins TRBV11-2 to TRBJ2-7; no reliable D call. Germline CDR1 and CDR2: SGHAT and FQNNGV. Trimming left V 6 bases short and J 2 bases short, with 14 bases between. The CDR3 covers 14 residues. DNA of the CDR3: TGTGCCAGCAGGCACTCAAGCACGCCCTACGAGCAGTACTTC. Translating it yields CASRHSSTPYEQYF.

The chain is built from TRBV19 and TRBJ1-2; D not resolved. The length of the CDR3 is 13 residues. Trimming removed 2 bases from V and 4 bases from J, with 8 bases in between. Germline values: CDR1 LNHDA, CDR2 SQIVND (reference sequence). The CDR3 loop is CASSINSPYGYTF. The CDR3 DNA sequence: TGTGCCAGTAGTATAAACAGCCCCTATGGCTACACCTTC.

V and J are TRBV13 and TRBJ2-3; TRBD2 might be the D (6 bases). The CDR3 length is 15 residues. V was cut by 10 bases and J by 3 bases, with 20 bases left in between. Germline V gene data show CDR1 as PRHDT and CDR2 as FYEKMQ (reference sequence). CDR3 coding DNA: TGTGCCACCTCGACGGACTACCTAGCAACAGATACGCAGTATTTT. This codes for CATSTDYLATDTQYF.

V and J are TRBV6-1 and TRBJ2-2, with 7 bases matching TRBD1. The V segment lost 2 bases and the J segment 6 bases; nucleotides outside the gene matches: 9. This CDR3 comprises 16 residues. Per the germline V gene, CDR1 is MNHNS and CDR2 is SASEGT. The DNA of the CDR3 is TGTGCCAGCAGTGAATTGGGACAGCCCACGGCCGGGGAGCTGTTTTTT. Its translation is CASSELGQPTAGELFF.

This clone was seen only once. One junction end disagrees with the germline gene, perhaps due to a read error. V usage is TRBV7-9 and J usage is TRBJ2-7; 7 nucleotides align to TRBD1. This CDR3 is built from 16 residues. Germline V lookup: CDR1 SEHNR, CDR2 FQNEAQ (reference sequence). The CDR3 is CSSSSDRDSGSYEQYF. The CDR3 DNA follows: TGTTCCAGCAGCTCAGACAGGGATAGTGGCTCCTACGAGCAGTACTTC.

The rearrangement uses TRBV10-3 and TRBJ2-5; tentatively, D is TRBD1 (6 bases). Germline V gene lookup returns CDR1 ENHRY and CDR2 SYGVKD. The V gene lost 10 bases and the J gene lost 3 bases, with 9 bases spanning the gap. The CDR3 consists of 11 residues. The CDR3 protein is CATGEEETQYF. The CDR3 DNA reads TGTGCCACAGGGGAAGAAGAGACCCAGTACTTC.

The chain has TRBV30 and TRBJ2-1; maybe TRBD2 (6 bases). From germline, CDR1 is GTSNPN and CDR2 SVGIG (reference sequence). There are 14 residues in the CDR3. The germline V and J ends were trimmed by 4 bases and 0 bases, with 10 bases remaining between them. For the CDR3, the DNA is TGTGCCTGGAATCGGGGGAGCTCCTACAATGAGCAGTTCTTC. Translating it yields CAWNRGSSYNEQFF.

The genes are TRBV2 and TRBJ2-7; TRBD2 agrees at 8 bases. Germline trimming cut 9 bases from V and 7 bases from J; bases unmatched to any gene: 8. The germline V gene encodes CDR1 SNHLY and CDR2 FYNNEI. The CDR3 runs to 12 residues. The CDR3: CASDHKRGEQYF. For the CDR3, the DNA is TGTGCCAGTGACCACAAGCGGGGGGAGCAGTACTTC.

V is TRBV30 and J is TRBJ2-5, with D tentatively TRBD2 (6 bases). CDR3 size: 12 residues. V shed 4 bases and J shed 3 bases, with 9 bases lying between them. Germline lookup yields CDR1 GTSNPN and CDR2 SVGIG (reference sequence). This CDR3 is CAWTAGKETQYF. The CDR3 nucleotides read TGTGCCTGGACCGCGGGGAAAGAGACCCAGTACTTC.

The chain couples TRBV5-1 to TRBJ2-3, with 9 bases matching TRBD2. The junction had 6 bases not matched to a gene; V was cut back by 4 bases and J by 0 bases. Germline CDR1 is SGHRS and CDR2 is YFSETQ. The length of the CDR3 is 16 residues. The CDR3 region has the DNA TGCGCCAGCAGCACCGGACTAGCGATTAGCACAGATACGCAGTATTTT. Translating it yields CASSTGLAISTDTQYF.

This chain connects TRBV5-6 to TRBJ2-3; no definite D call. CDR1 is SGHDT and CDR2 is YYEEEE in the germline V gene. Trimming removed 2 bases at V and 2 bases at J, with 3 bases between. This CDR3 is 12 amino acids long. The DNA of the CDR3 is TGTGCCAGCAGCTTTCTCACAGATACGCAGTATTTT. This translates into CASSFLTDTQYF.